Listed below are T cell receptor beta chains from one sample, sequenced in a study of T cell responses to AZD1222 COVID-19 vaccine. Data came from immunoSEQ multiplex PCR; TCRdb stores just in-frame clones and leaves some out. The table lists about 150,000 clones, just over 90% of them singletons. This specimen consisted of peripheral blood, obtained 28 days after the second AZD1222 dose. The receptors here all came from an adult who received the AZD1222 COVID-19 vaccine. The CDR3 runs from the conserved cysteine through the conserved F or W. D genes are given only for firm matches. Not all rows give a size; the values are once, few, many and, for expanded clones, a class.

V gene: TRBV2; J gene: TRBJ1-1; D gene: -; clone size: -; CDR3 protein: CASSEDPNTEAFF; CDR3 DNA: TGTGCCAGCAGTGAAGACCCGAACACTGAAGCTTTCTTT
V gene: TRBV18; J gene: TRBJ2-2; D gene: -; clone size: -; CDR3 protein: CASSLGQGELFF; CDR3 DNA: TGTGCCAGCTCTCTTGGACAGGGGGAGCTGTTTTTT
V gene: TRBV21-1; J gene: TRBJ1-2; D gene: -; clone size: -; CDR3 protein: CASSKDGKIYGYTF; CDR3 DNA: TGTGCCAGCAGCAAAGATGGCAAGATCTATGGCTACACCTTC
V gene: TRBV3-1/TRBV3-2; J gene: TRBJ1-1; D gene: TRBD1; clone size: -; CDR3 protein: CASSQVPTGVTEAFF; CDR3 DNA: TGTGCCAGCAGCCAAGTTCCGACAGGGGTCACTGAAGCTTTCTTT
V gene: TRBV6-6; J gene: TRBJ1-5; D gene: -; clone size: -; CDR3 protein: CASSLAGRDQPQHF; CDR3 DNA: TGTGCCAGCAGCCTAGCGGGGAGGGATCAGCCCCAGCATTTT
V gene: TRBV20-1; J gene: TRBJ2-3; D gene: -; clone size: -; CDR3 protein: CSAISAGTQYF; CDR3 DNA: TGCAGTGCCATAAGCGCCGGTACGCAGTATTTT
V gene: TRBV10-3; J gene: TRBJ1-2; D gene: TRBD1; clone size: -; CDR3 protein: CAISARTGMGYGYTF; CDR3 DNA: TGTGCCATCAGTGCTCGGACAGGGATGGGCTATGGCTACACCTTC
V gene: TRBV7-2; J gene: TRBJ1-5; D gene: TRBD1; clone size: -; CDR3 protein: CASSPNRGGGNQPQHF; CDR3 DNA: TGTGCCAGCAGCCCGAACAGGGGAGGAGGCAATCAGCCCCAGCATTTT
V gene: TRBV2; J gene: TRBJ1-3; D gene: -; clone size: -; CDR3 protein: CASSRASSGNTIYF; CDR3 DNA: TGTGCCAGCAGCAGGGCAAGCTCTGGAAACACCATATATTTT
V gene: TRBV19; J gene: TRBJ1-4; D gene: -; clone size: -; CDR3 protein: CASSYGIATNEKLFF; CDR3 DNA: TGTGCCAGTAGTTATGGAATTGCAACTAATGAAAAACTGTTTTTT
V gene: TRBV3-1/TRBV3-2; J gene: TRBJ2-2; D gene: -; clone size: -; CDR3 protein: CASSWVGQGTGELFF; CDR3 DNA: TGTGCCAGCAGCTGGGTGGGGCAGGGGACCGGGGAGCTGTTTTTT
V gene: TRBV15; J gene: TRBJ1-1; D gene: -; clone size: -; CDR3 protein: CATSRATGSTEAFF; CDR3 DNA: TGTGCCACCAGCAGAGCCACCGGGTCCACTGAAGCTTTCTTT
V gene: TRBV20-1; J gene: TRBJ1-2; D gene: -; clone size: -; CDR3 protein: CSAALYYGYTF; CDR3 DNA: TGCAGTGCCGCACTGTATTATGGCTACACCTTC
V gene: TRBV7-9; J gene: TRBJ2-7; D gene: -; clone size: once; CDR3 protein: CASSRQTGYEQYF; CDR3 DNA: TGTGCCAGCAGCCGACAGACGGGTTACGAGCAGTACTTC
V gene: TRBV18; J gene: TRBJ1-4; D gene: -; clone size: -; CDR3 protein: CASSPQGATNEKLFF; CDR3 DNA: TGTGCCAGCTCACCACAGGGTGCAACTAATGAAAAACTGTTTTTT
V gene: TRBV9; J gene: TRBJ2-2; D gene: TRBD2; clone size: -; CDR3 protein: CASSPGLAGVKTGELFF; CDR3 DNA: TGTGCCAGCAGTCCGGGACTAGCGGGAGTAAAAACCGGGGAGCTGTTTTTT
V gene: TRBV6-5; J gene: TRBJ1-4; D gene: -; clone size: once; CDR3 protein: CASSPRAQVDEKLFF; CDR3 DNA: TGTGCCAGCAGTCCCAGGGCGCAAGTGGACGAAAAACTGTTTTTT
V gene: TRBV11-2; J gene: TRBJ1-3; D gene: -; clone size: -; CDR3 protein: CASSLEYGNTIYF; CDR3 DNA: TGTGCCAGCAGCTTAGAATATGGAAACACCATATATTTT
V gene: TRBV7-2; J gene: TRBJ1-2; D gene: -; clone size: -; CDR3 protein: CASSLRPQAGKDGYTF; CDR3 DNA: TGTGCCAGCAGCTTACGCCCCCAAGCGGGCAAGGATGGCTACACCTTC
V gene: TRBV6-1; J gene: TRBJ1-1; D gene: -; clone size: once; CDR3 protein: CASSEALRVNTEAFF; CDR3 DNA: TGTGCCAGCAGTGAAGCTTTAAGAGTGAACACTGAAGCTTTCTTT
V gene: TRBV27; J gene: TRBJ1-5; D gene: -; clone size: -; CDR3 protein: CASSPYTKSNQPQHF; CDR3 DNA: TGTGCCAGCAGTCCATACACGAAAAGCAATCAGCCCCAGCATTTT
V gene: TRBV6-5; J gene: TRBJ1-1; D gene: TRBD1; clone size: -; CDR3 protein: CASSPGGRTEAFF; CDR3 DNA: TGTGCCAGCAGTCCAGGGGGAAGGACTGAAGCTTTCTTT
V gene: TRBV29-1; J gene: TRBJ2-7; D gene: TRBD1; clone size: few; CDR3 protein: CSVRTGDSYEQYF; CDR3 DNA: TGCAGCGTTAGGACAGGGGACTCCTACGAGCAGTACTTC
V gene: TRBV3-1/TRBV3-2; J gene: TRBJ2-7; D gene: -; clone size: -; CDR3 protein: CASSPKGGASYEQYF; CDR3 DNA: TGTGCCAGCAGCCCAAAAGGCGGGGCCTCCTACGAGCAGTACTTC
V gene: TRBV7-9; J gene: TRBJ2-2; D gene: TRBD1; clone size: once; CDR3 protein: CASSPTTGGLLNTGELFF; CDR3 DNA: TGTGCCAGCAGCCCAACCACAGGGGGCTTGCTGAACACCGGGGAGCTGTTTTTT
V gene: TRBV6-5; J gene: TRBJ1-2; D gene: -; clone size: -; CDR3 protein: CASMSGYGYGYTF; CDR3 DNA: TGTGCCAGCATGAGCGGATATGGGTATGGCTACACCTTC
V gene: TRBV19; J gene: TRBJ2-3; D gene: -; clone size: once; CDR3 protein: CASSIAGLADTQYF; CDR3 DNA: TGTGCCAGTAGTATAGCGGGGCTGGCAGATACGCAGTATTTT
V gene: TRBV19; J gene: TRBJ2-1; D gene: TRBD2; clone size: -; CDR3 protein: CASSSRAGGLLNEQFF; CDR3 DNA: TGTGCCAGTAGCTCAAGAGCGGGGGGTCTATTGAATGAGCAGTTCTTC
V gene: TRBV2; J gene: TRBJ1-5; D gene: -; clone size: -; CDR3 protein: CASSELTSNQPQHF; CDR3 DNA: TGTGCCAGCAGTGAGTTGACTAGCAATCAGCCCCAGCATTTT
V gene: TRBV6-6; J gene: TRBJ2-7; D gene: -; clone size: few; CDR3 protein: CASSYEGHEQYF; CDR3 DNA: TGTGCCAGCAGTTACGAGGGACACGAGCAGTACTTC
V gene: TRBV29-1; J gene: TRBJ2-5; D gene: TRBD2; clone size: -; CDR3 protein: CSVTKGGLAVQETQYF; CDR3 DNA: TGCAGCGTTACGAAAGGCGGACTAGCGGTACAAGAGACCCAGTACTTC
V gene: TRBV2; J gene: TRBJ1-2; D gene: -; clone size: once; CDR3 protein: CASSEASYGYTF; CDR3 DNA: TGTGCCAGCAGTGAAGCGTCCTATGGCTACACCTTC
V gene: TRBV2; J gene: TRBJ2-7; D gene: -; clone size: -; CDR3 protein: CASMGPNYEQYF; CDR3 DNA: TGTGCCAGCATGGGACCAAACTACGAGCAGTACTTC
V gene: TRBV27; J gene: TRBJ2-3; D gene: TRBD2; clone size: -; CDR3 protein: CASSSLGTGEGDTQYF; CDR3 DNA: TGTGCCAGCAGTTCCCTAGGGACCGGGGAGGGAGATACGCAGTATTTT
V gene: TRBV4-2; J gene: TRBJ2-1; D gene: -; clone size: once; CDR3 protein: CASSPGVTSPYNEQFF; CDR3 DNA: TGTGCCAGCAGCCCAGGAGTTACTAGCCCCTACAATGAGCAGTTCTTC
V gene: TRBV30; J gene: TRBJ2-7; D gene: TRBD2; clone size: -; CDR3 protein: CAWSGTSGTYEQYF; CDR3 DNA: TGTGCCTGGAGTGGTACTAGCGGTACCTACGAGCAGTACTTC
V gene: TRBV5-1; J gene: TRBJ2-1; D gene: -; clone size: -; CDR3 protein: CASSLGGKSGDNEQFF; CDR3 DNA: TGCGCCAGCAGCTTGGGGGGAAAGTCAGGGGACAATGAGCAGTTCTTC
V gene: TRBV30; J gene: TRBJ1-5; D gene: TRBD1; clone size: -; CDR3 protein: CAWSVPGTGGKQPQHF; CDR3 DNA: TGTGCCTGGAGTGTACCGGGGACAGGGGGCAAACAGCCCCAGCATTTT
V gene: TRBV27; J gene: TRBJ2-7; D gene: TRBD1; clone size: -; CDR3 protein: CASRGRQGAIYEQYF; CDR3 DNA: TGTGCCAGCAGGGGGAGACAGGGGGCTATCTACGAGCAGTACTTC
V gene: TRBV18; J gene: TRBJ1-1; D gene: -; clone size: -; CDR3 protein: CASSPQGNTEAFF; CDR3 DNA: TGTGCCAGCTCACCCCAGGGTAACACTGAAGCTTTCTTT
V gene: TRBV12-3/TRBV12-4; J gene: TRBJ1-5; D gene: -; clone size: few; CDR3 protein: CASSPGGGGPQHF; CDR3 DNA: TGTGCCAGCAGTCCTGGCGGCGGTGGGCCCCAGCATTTT
V gene: TRBV27; J gene: TRBJ2-1; D gene: TRBD2; clone size: -; CDR3 protein: CASSSLGLAGYNEQFF; CDR3 DNA: TGTGCCAGCAGTTCCTTAGGACTAGCGGGGTACAATGAGCAGTTCTTC
V gene: TRBV5-1; J gene: TRBJ2-3; D gene: TRBD1; clone size: -; CDR3 protein: CASSLLTGVGTDTQYF; CDR3 DNA: TGCGCCAGCAGCTTGCTCACAGGGGTCGGCACAGATACGCAGTATTTT
V gene: TRBV5-1; J gene: TRBJ2-7; D gene: -; clone size: -; CDR3 protein: CASSLDGIPYEQYF; CDR3 DNA: TGCGCCAGCAGCTTGGACGGGATCCCCTACGAGCAGTACTTC
V gene: TRBV7-9; J gene: TRBJ1-2; D gene: -; clone size: once; CDR3 protein: CASNQGAANYGYTF; CDR3 DNA: TGTGCCAGCAACCAAGGGGCAGCTAACTATGGCTACACCTTC
V gene: TRBV3-1/TRBV3-2; J gene: TRBJ1-1; D gene: -; clone size: -; CDR3 protein: CASSQVDWKAFF; CDR3 DNA: TGTGCCAGCAGCCAAGTTGATTGGAAAGCTTTCTTT
V gene: TRBV12-3/TRBV12-4; J gene: TRBJ1-4; D gene: -; clone size: -; CDR3 protein: CASSLARKLFF; CDR3 DNA: TGTGCCAGCAGTTTGGCGAGAAAACTGTTTTTT
V gene: TRBV7-8; J gene: TRBJ2-1; D gene: TRBD2; clone size: -; CDR3 protein: CASSLALVGLAGGNEQFF; CDR3 DNA: TGTGCCAGCAGCTTAGCACTAGTTGGGCTAGCGGGAGGCAATGAGCAGTTCTTC
V gene: TRBV19; J gene: TRBJ1-2; D gene: -; clone size: -; CDR3 protein: CASSTFDRSAYGYTF; CDR3 DNA: TGTGCCAGTAGTACTTTTGACAGGAGCGCCTATGGCTACACCTTC
V gene: TRBV23-1; J gene: TRBJ1-3; D gene: -; clone size: -; CDR3 protein: CASSQQTKNKEAGNTIYF; CDR3 DNA: TGCGCCAGCAGTCAACAAACAAAAAACAAGGAGGCTGGAAACACCATATATTTT
V gene: TRBV13; J gene: TRBJ2-3; D gene: -; clone size: -; CDR3 protein: CASSPRRDTDTQYF; CDR3 DNA: TGTGCCAGCAGCCCGAGGAGGGACACAGATACGCAGTATTTT
V gene: TRBV25-1; J gene: TRBJ1-1; D gene: -; clone size: once; CDR3 protein: CASRGRGANTEAFF; CDR3 DNA: TGTGCCAGCAGGGGCAGGGGCGCGAACACTGAAGCTTTCTTT
V gene: TRBV29-1; J gene: TRBJ2-5; D gene: -; clone size: -; CDR3 protein: CSVGGSGETQYF; CDR3 DNA: TGCAGCGTTGGGGGTAGTGGAGAGACCCAGTACTTC
V gene: TRBV5-1; J gene: TRBJ1-3; D gene: -; clone size: -; CDR3 protein: CASSLFRSSGNTIYF; CDR3 DNA: TGCGCCAGCAGCTTGTTTCGGAGCTCTGGAAACACCATATATTTT